This T cell receptor (beta chain) was observed in a study of CD4 T cells in relation to SARS-CoV-2 and coronaviruses. Background on the study: No peptide or an HIV-1 Nef peptide pool served as negative control.

Unexposed donor CD4+ T cells date from about 2011-2018, before the COVID-19 pandemic. After roughly ten days of culture, CD4+ T cells were isolated. As for this clone: Antigen unknown.

This CDR3 contains 15 residues. Germline loops: CDR1 ENHRY, CDR2 SYGVKD. The ends were cut back, 2 bases at V and 4 bases at J, with 14 bases in the middle. Study-wide results and caveats: Monoreactive clones expanded significantly more to SARS-CoV-2 than crossreactive clones did.

The protocol was immunoSEQ multiplex PCR, while the TCRdb copy is restricted to in-frame clones and leaves out a portion. The sample has more than 20,000 clones; roughly 62% are singletons. Sequenced: CD4+ T cells from PBMCs, cultured in vitro. J is TRBJ1-2 and V is TRBV10-3, with TRBD1 as a possible D gene (6 bases). This receptor was taken from a human donor in good health. The CDR3: CAISESSPGVYGYTF. Here the CDR3 DNA reads TGTGCCATCAGTGAGAGTAGCCCAGGGGTCTATGGCTACACCTTC.